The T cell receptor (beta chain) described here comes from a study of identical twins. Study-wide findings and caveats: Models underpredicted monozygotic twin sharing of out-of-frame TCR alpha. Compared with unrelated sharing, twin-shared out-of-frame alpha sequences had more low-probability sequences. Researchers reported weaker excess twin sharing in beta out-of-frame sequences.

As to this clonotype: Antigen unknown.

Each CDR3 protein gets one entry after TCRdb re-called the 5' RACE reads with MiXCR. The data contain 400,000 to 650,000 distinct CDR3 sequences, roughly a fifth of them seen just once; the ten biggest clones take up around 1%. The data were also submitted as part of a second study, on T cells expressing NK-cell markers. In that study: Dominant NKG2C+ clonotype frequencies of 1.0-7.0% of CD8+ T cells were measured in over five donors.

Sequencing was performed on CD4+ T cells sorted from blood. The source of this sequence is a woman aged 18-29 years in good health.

CDR3 DNA: TGTGCCAGCAGTCCTCGACTAGCGGGAGTAAACGAGCAGTACTTC. Its protein product is CASSPRLAGVNEQYF. This chain joins TRBV5-5 and TRBJ2-7; TRBD2 matches at 12 bases. Germline V gives CDR1 SGHKS, CDR2 YYEKEE (reference sequence). V lost 5 bases, J lost 5 bases, and 8 bases stayed unmatched. The CDR3 spans 15 residues.